A selection of T cell receptor beta chains follows, all from one sample in a study of neurological immune-mediated disorders. TCRdb called the 5' RACE reads again in MiXCR, with one record for every CDR3 protein. The sample has approximately 65,000 distinct CDR3 sequences; over 4% are singletons. Sequenced input: PBMCs. These receptors came from a man between 50 and 59 years old with multiple sclerosis. The CDR3 runs from the conserved cysteine through the conserved F or W. The order of the fields is D gene, V gene, clone size, J gene, CDR3 protein, CDR3 DNA. A D gene is named only where the DNA matches it firmly. Rows give clone size only sometimes, using once, few, many, or a class for an expanded clone.

D gene: TRBD1
V gene: TRBV12-5
clone size: many
J gene: TRBJ1-1
CDR3 protein: CASGLVRDRAFPEAFF
CDR3 DNA: TGTGCTAGTGGTTTGGTACGGGACAGGGCTTTCCCTGAAGCTTTCTTT

D gene: NA
V gene: TRBV4-2
clone size: many
J gene: TRBJ2-5
CDR3 protein: CASSQGGRLQETQYF
CDR3 DNA: TGTGCCAGCAGCCAAGGGGGACGGCTTCAAGAGACCCAGTACTTC

D gene: NA
V gene: TRBV12-3/TRBV12-4
clone size: many
J gene: TRBJ2-7
CDR3 protein: CASSLFDYEQYF
CDR3 DNA: TGTGCCAGCAGTTTATTCGACTACGAGCAGTACTTC

D gene: NA
V gene: TRBV4-1
clone size: many
J gene: TRBJ2-5
CDR3 protein: CASSQGAEIGTQYF
CDR3 DNA: TGCGCCAGCAGCCAAGGGGCAGAAATTGGGACCCAGTACTTC

D gene: NA
V gene: TRBV29-1
clone size: many
J gene: TRBJ2-2
CDR3 protein: CSVDSPEQGVAGELFF
CDR3 DNA: TGCAGCGTTGATTCCCCCGAGCAGGGAGTGGCCGGGGAGCTGTTTTTT

D gene: TRBD1
V gene: TRBV7-9
clone size: NA
J gene: TRBJ1-2
CDR3 protein: CASSRPGQGISTYGYTF
CDR3 DNA: TGTGCCAGCAGTCGACCGGGACAGGGAATATCTACCTATGGCTACACCTTC

D gene: NA
V gene: TRBV27
clone size: NA
J gene: TRBJ2-1
CDR3 protein: CASSRPPPDIPRNEQFF
CDR3 DNA: TGTGCCAGCAGCCGCCCGCCTCCGGACATCCCGCGGAATGAGCAGTTCTTC

D gene: TRBD1
V gene: TRBV5-8
clone size: NA
J gene: TRBJ2-3
CDR3 protein: CASSLGQGAGTQYF
CDR3 DNA: TGTGCCAGCAGCTTGGGACAGGGGGCAGGTACGCAGTATTTT

D gene: NA
V gene: TRBV9
clone size: many
J gene: TRBJ2-5
CDR3 protein: CASSGRGPLKTQYF
CDR3 DNA: TGTGCCAGCAGCGGACGGGGGCCTCTGAAGACCCAGTACTTC

D gene: NA
V gene: TRBV20-1
clone size: many
J gene: TRBJ2-3
CDR3 protein: CSARVGLLSTDTQYF
CDR3 DNA: TGCAGTGCTAGAGTTGGACTCCTTAGCACAGATACGCAGTATTTT

D gene: NA
V gene: TRBV4-1
clone size: many
J gene: TRBJ2-1
CDR3 protein: CASSQLRTGLMNEQFF
CDR3 DNA: TGCGCCAGCAGCCAATTGCGTACAGGGTTGATGAATGAGCAGTTCTTC

D gene: NA
V gene: TRBV5-1
clone size: many
J gene: TRBJ2-2
CDR3 protein: CASSLPLETGELFF
CDR3 DNA: TGCGCCAGCAGCTTGCCTCTTGAAACCGGGGAGCTGTTTTTT

D gene: NA
V gene: TRBV9
clone size: NA
J gene: TRBJ2-3
CDR3 protein: CASSKLARSTDTQYF
CDR3 DNA: TGTGCCAGCAGCAAACTAGCCCGGAGCACAGATACGCAGTATTTT

D gene: NA
V gene: TRBV4-2
clone size: many
J gene: TRBJ1-1
CDR3 protein: CASSQPMNTEAFF
CDR3 DNA: TGTGCCAGCAGCCAACCCATGAACACTGAAGCTTTCTTT

D gene: NA
V gene: TRBV3-1
clone size: NA
J gene: TRBJ1-4
CDR3 protein: CASSRLGATGEKLFF
CDR3 DNA: TGTGCCAGCAGCCGACTCGGCGCAACAGGTGAAAAACTGTTTTTT

D gene: NA
V gene: TRBV10-2
clone size: few
J gene: TRBJ2-1
CDR3 protein: CASQDTPYNEQFF
CDR3 DNA: TGCGCCAGTCAGGACACCCCTTACAATGAGCAGTTCTTC

D gene: TRBD2
V gene: TRBV15
clone size: many
J gene: TRBJ2-2
CDR3 protein: CATSRDRSGGARELFF
CDR3 DNA: TGTGCCACCAGCAGAGATCGGAGCGGGGGGGCCCGGGAGCTGTTTTTT

D gene: NA
V gene: TRBV12-3/TRBV12-4
clone size: many
J gene: TRBJ2-7
CDR3 protein: CASSPQGHEQYF
CDR3 DNA: TGTGCCAGCAGTCCTCAGGGGCACGAGCAGTACTTC

D gene: NA
V gene: TRBV5-6
clone size: many
J gene: TRBJ1-3
CDR3 protein: CASSFGTPGNTIYF
CDR3 DNA: TGTGCCAGCAGCTTTGGGACGCCGGGAAACACCATATATTTT

D gene: NA
V gene: TRBV20-1
clone size: many
J gene: TRBJ2-5
CDR3 protein: CSARDSSETQYF
CDR3 DNA: TGCAGTGCTAGAGATTCGTCGGAGACCCAGTACTTC

D gene: NA
V gene: TRBV5-1
clone size: many
J gene: TRBJ2-2
CDR3 protein: CASSLRVNTGELFF
CDR3 DNA: TGCGCCAGCAGCTTGCGAGTGAACACCGGGGAGCTGTTTTTT

D gene: TRBD2
V gene: TRBV9
clone size: many
J gene: TRBJ2-5
CDR3 protein: CASSVGSRLAGSQETQYF
CDR3 DNA: TGTGCCAGCAGCGTAGGGTCCCGACTAGCGGGGTCCCAAGAGACCCAGTACTTC

D gene: NA
V gene: TRBV9
clone size: many
J gene: TRBJ1-5
CDR3 protein: CASSVGGGNQPQHF
CDR3 DNA: TGTGCCAGCAGCGTAGGAGGGGGGAATCAGCCCCAGCATTTT

D gene: NA
V gene: TRBV20-1
clone size: many
J gene: TRBJ1-6
CDR3 protein: CSASTGFNNSPLHF
CDR3 DNA: TGCAGTGCCAGTACCGGGTTTAATAATTCACCCCTCCACTTT

D gene: NA
V gene: TRBV18
clone size: many
J gene: TRBJ2-5
CDR3 protein: CASSPSGVGSQYF
CDR3 DNA: TGTGCCAGCTCACCTTCGGGAGTGGGCTCCCAGTACTTC

D gene: TRBD2
V gene: TRBV18
clone size: many
J gene: TRBJ2-1
CDR3 protein: CASSPPTAGGRNEQFF
CDR3 DNA: TGTGCCAGCTCACCACCCACAGCGGGGGGGCGAAATGAGCAGTTCTTC

D gene: NA
V gene: TRBV28
clone size: many
J gene: TRBJ2-1
CDR3 protein: CASSQLRSSYNEQFF
CDR3 DNA: TGTGCCAGCAGCCAGCTGAGGAGCTCCTACAATGAGCAGTTCTTC

D gene: NA
V gene: TRBV21-1
clone size: many
J gene: TRBJ2-6
CDR3 protein: CASSTPHRAAGANVLTF
CDR3 DNA: TGTGCCAGCAGCACGCCGCACAGGGCTGCTGGGGCCAACGTCCTGACTTTC

D gene: NA
V gene: TRBV20-1
clone size: many
J gene: TRBJ2-2
CDR3 protein: CSALSGQNTGELFF
CDR3 DNA: TGCAGTGCCCTGTCGGGACAGAACACCGGGGAGCTGTTTTTT

D gene: TRBD1
V gene: TRBV6-2/TRBV6-3
clone size: few
J gene: TRBJ1-1
CDR3 protein: CASSTGDRQLEAFF
CDR3 DNA: TGTGCCAGCAGTACCGGGGACAGGCAACTTGAAGCTTTCTTT

D gene: NA
V gene: TRBV12-3/TRBV12-4
clone size: many
J gene: TRBJ1-1
CDR3 protein: CASTFGSTNTEAFF
CDR3 DNA: TGTGCCAGCACTTTTGGCAGTACCAACACTGAAGCTTTCTTT

D gene: NA
V gene: TRBV12-3/TRBV12-4
clone size: many
J gene: TRBJ2-5
CDR3 protein: CASSLGSRETQYF
CDR3 DNA: TGTGCCAGCAGTTTAGGGTCCCGGGAGACCCAGTACTTC

D gene: NA
V gene: TRBV4-1
clone size: many
J gene: TRBJ2-3
CDR3 protein: CASSQRIYGGDTQYF
CDR3 DNA: TGCGCCAGCAGCCAACGTATCTACGGGGGTGATACGCAGTATTTT

D gene: NA
V gene: TRBV20-1
clone size: many
J gene: TRBJ2-3
CDR3 protein: CSAAAGTDTQYF
CDR3 DNA: TGCAGTGCGGCCGCGGGCACAGATACGCAGTATTTT

D gene: TRBD1
V gene: TRBV29-1
clone size: many
J gene: TRBJ1-2
CDR3 protein: CSVGQGAYGYTF
CDR3 DNA: TGCAGCGTTGGACAGGGGGCCTATGGCTACACCTTC

D gene: NA
V gene: TRBV6-5
clone size: few
J gene: TRBJ1-1
CDR3 protein: CASSRQSGGSDFF
CDR3 DNA: TGTGCCAGCAGCCGACAGAGCGGGGGGTCGGATTTCTTT

D gene: NA
V gene: TRBV6-2/TRBV6-3
clone size: few
J gene: TRBJ1-5
CDR3 protein: CASSYSVRHQNF
CDR3 DNA: TGTGCCAGCAGTTACTCGGTTCGACACCAGAATTTT

D gene: NA
V gene: TRBV7-8
clone size: many
J gene: TRBJ2-7
CDR3 protein: CASSLETTGDEQYF
CDR3 DNA: TGTGCCAGCAGCTTAGAGACTACGGGGGACGAGCAGTACTTC

D gene: TRBD1
V gene: TRBV29-1
clone size: few
J gene: TRBJ1-1
CDR3 protein: CSVCFPQGGSEEAFF
CDR3 DNA: TGCAGCGTTTGTTTTCCCCAGGGGGGAAGCGAAGAAGCTTTCTTT

D gene: NA
V gene: TRBV7-2
clone size: many
J gene: TRBJ2-5
CDR3 protein: CASSISGHQETQYF
CDR3 DNA: TGTGCCAGCAGCATAAGCGGGCACCAAGAGACCCAGTACTTC

D gene: TRBD1
V gene: TRBV9
clone size: many
J gene: TRBJ1-4
CDR3 protein: CASSAKGAPVGEKLFF
CDR3 DNA: TGTGCCAGCAGCGCTAAGGGGGCGCCGGTCGGTGAAAAACTGTTTTTT

D gene: TRBD1
V gene: TRBV5-4
clone size: many
J gene: TRBJ1-1
CDR3 protein: CASSSGTVANTEAFF
CDR3 DNA: TGTGCCAGCAGCTCAGGGACAGTGGCGAACACTGAAGCTTTCTTT

D gene: NA
V gene: TRBV28
clone size: many
J gene: TRBJ2-6
CDR3 protein: CASSLPNSGAKVLTF
CDR3 DNA: TGTGCCAGCAGTTTACCGAACTCTGGGGCCAAAGTCCTGACTTTC

D gene: TRBD2
V gene: TRBV5-1
clone size: NA
J gene: TRBJ2-1
CDR3 protein: CASSPRTSGGPNEQFF
CDR3 DNA: TGCGCCAGCAGCCCCCGGACTAGCGGGGGGCCGAATGAGCAGTTCTTC

D gene: NA
V gene: TRBV12-3/TRBV12-4
clone size: many
J gene: TRBJ2-3
CDR3 protein: CASSFVNTDTQYF
CDR3 DNA: TGTGCCAGCAGTTTTGTGAACACAGATACGCAGTATTTT

D gene: NA
V gene: TRBV20-1
clone size: NA
J gene: TRBJ1-2
CDR3 protein: CSARDLRAPNYGYTF
CDR3 DNA: TGCAGTGCTAGAGATCTGAGGGCTCCTAACTATGGCTACACCTTC

D gene: TRBD1
V gene: TRBV5-1
clone size: many
J gene: TRBJ2-7
CDR3 protein: CASSLVASGQGPYEQYF
CDR3 DNA: TGCGCCAGCAGCTTGGTGGCCTCGGGACAGGGGCCCTACGAGCAGTACTTC

D gene: TRBD2
V gene: TRBV11-3
clone size: many
J gene: TRBJ2-1
CDR3 protein: CASSLEGSGTSSYNEQFF
CDR3 DNA: TGTGCCAGCAGCTTAGAAGGGAGCGGGACTAGCTCCTACAATGAGCAGTTCTTC

D gene: TRBD1
V gene: TRBV5-5
clone size: many
J gene: TRBJ2-5
CDR3 protein: CASSLETGIETQYF
CDR3 DNA: TGTGCCAGCAGCTTGGAGACAGGGATAGAGACCCAGTACTTC

D gene: NA
V gene: TRBV12-3/TRBV12-4
clone size: many
J gene: TRBJ1-5
CDR3 protein: CARGASTVVNQPQHF
CDR3 DNA: TGTGCCAGGGGTGCCTCTACGGTAGTGAATCAGCCCCAGCATTTT

D gene: TRBD2
V gene: TRBV9
clone size: many
J gene: TRBJ2-1
CDR3 protein: CASSKTSGVYNEQFF
CDR3 DNA: TGTGCCAGCAGCAAAACTAGCGGGGTATACAATGAGCAGTTCTTC

D gene: NA
V gene: TRBV5-1
clone size: many
J gene: TRBJ2-3
CDR3 protein: CASNSDSSTDTQYF
CDR3 DNA: TGCGCCAGCAATTCGGACAGCTCCACAGATACGCAGTATTTT

D gene: NA
V gene: TRBV6-6
clone size: many
J gene: TRBJ2-5
CDR3 protein: CASRQAQGSETQYF
CDR3 DNA: TGTGCCAGCAGACAGGCGCAGGGATCGGAGACCCAGTACTTC

D gene: NA
V gene: TRBV4-1
clone size: many
J gene: TRBJ1-5
CDR3 protein: CASSPSAASNQPQHF
CDR3 DNA: TGCGCCAGCAGCCCTTCGGCGGCTAGCAATCAGCCCCAGCATTTT

D gene: NA
V gene: TRBV7-9
clone size: many
J gene: TRBJ2-1
CDR3 protein: CASSRGEYNEQFF
CDR3 DNA: TGTGCCAGCAGCAGGGGAGAATACAATGAGCAGTTCTTC

D gene: NA
V gene: TRBV5-1
clone size: many
J gene: TRBJ2-1
CDR3 protein: CASTQRGPGIDNEQFF
CDR3 DNA: TGCGCCAGCACCCAACGGGGACCCGGGATCGACAATGAGCAGTTCTTC

D gene: NA
V gene: TRBV3-1
clone size: NA
J gene: TRBJ2-7
CDR3 protein: CASRKVREQYF
CDR3 DNA: TGTGCCAGCAGAAAAGTTAGAGAGCAGTACTTC

D gene: NA
V gene: TRBV18
clone size: NA
J gene: TRBJ2-1
CDR3 protein: CASSPWDEQFF
CDR3 DNA: TGTGCCAGCTCACCCTGGGATGAGCAGTTCTTC

D gene: NA
V gene: TRBV5-1
clone size: many
J gene: TRBJ2-1
CDR3 protein: CASSLAEVYNEQFF
CDR3 DNA: TGCGCCAGCAGCTTGGCCGAAGTGTACAATGAGCAGTTCTTC

D gene: NA
V gene: TRBV20-1
clone size: many
J gene: TRBJ2-7
CDR3 protein: CSAYMSEAYEQYF
CDR3 DNA: TGCAGTGCTTATATGTCTGAGGCCTACGAGCAGTACTTC